Sequencing of this T cell receptor (beta chain) was carried out in a study of OX40 agonist ivuxolimab in advanced cancers. Looking at the study overall: Every 2 weeks, patients got intravenous ivuxolimab at one of six dose levels (0.01-10 mg/kg). Patients achieving partial responses numbered three: one hepatocellular carcinoma case and two cutaneous melanoma cases.

Repertoires were generated with immunoSEQ multiplex PCR, while TCRdb's copy carries only in-frame clones and drops some. The sample has some 73,000 clones, 85% to 90% seen once. Germline V CDR1 and CDR2: SGHVS, FQNEAQ. CDR3 length: 11 residues. People who had autoimmune disease history or systemic immunosuppression were excluded. The sample holds a few counts of this clone. One end of the junction does not line up with germline, which may come from a read error. The sequence came from an adult with an advanced solid tumor such as melanoma, head and neck, liver or kidney cancer. The chain links TRBV7-8 to TRBJ1-2; a weak D match, TRBD1 (6 bases). The source was CD4+ or CD8+ T cells sorted from blood, collected in a trial of the OX40 agonist ivuxolimab. CDR3 sequence (DNA): TGTGCCAGCAGCTCTACAGGGAATTGGGCCTTC. This sequence encodes CASSSTGNWAF.